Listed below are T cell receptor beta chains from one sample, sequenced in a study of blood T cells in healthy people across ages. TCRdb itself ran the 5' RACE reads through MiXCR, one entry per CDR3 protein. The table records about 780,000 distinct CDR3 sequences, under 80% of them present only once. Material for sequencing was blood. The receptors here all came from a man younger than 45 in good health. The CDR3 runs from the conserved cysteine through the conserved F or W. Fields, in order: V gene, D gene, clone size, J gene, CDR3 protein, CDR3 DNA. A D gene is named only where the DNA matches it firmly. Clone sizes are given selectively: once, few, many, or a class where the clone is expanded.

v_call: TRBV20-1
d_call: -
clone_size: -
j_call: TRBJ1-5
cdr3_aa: CSASQAQQRSLQHF
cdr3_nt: TGCAGTGCTTCTCAGGCTCAACAACGATCTCTCCAGCATTTT

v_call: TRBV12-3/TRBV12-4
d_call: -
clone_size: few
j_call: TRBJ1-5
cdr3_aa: CASSETTTGSRQPQHF
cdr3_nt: TGTGCCAGCAGCGAAACAACCACAGGTTCGCGGCAGCCCCAGCATTTT

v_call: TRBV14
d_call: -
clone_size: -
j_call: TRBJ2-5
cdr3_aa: CASSQRWANEQYF
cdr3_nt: TGTGCCAGCAGCCAAAGATGGGCCAATGAGCAGTACTTC

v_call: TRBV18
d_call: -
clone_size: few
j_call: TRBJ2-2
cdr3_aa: CASSPRDGDTGELFF
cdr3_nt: TGTGCCAGCTCACCTAGGGACGGTGACACCGGGGAGCTGTTTTTT

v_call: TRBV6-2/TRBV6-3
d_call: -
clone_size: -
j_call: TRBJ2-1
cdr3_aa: CASSANANNEQFF
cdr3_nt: TGTGCCAGCAGTGCGAACGCGAACAATGAGCAGTTCTTC

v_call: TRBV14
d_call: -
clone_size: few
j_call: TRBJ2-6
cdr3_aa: CASSQFRSGANVLTF
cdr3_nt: TGTGCCAGCAGCCAATTCAGATCTGGGGCCAACGTCCTGACTTTC

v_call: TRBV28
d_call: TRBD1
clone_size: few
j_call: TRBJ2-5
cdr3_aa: CASTRDRGGEQYF
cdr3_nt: TGTGCCAGCACCCGGGACAGGGGAGGGGAGCAGTACTTC

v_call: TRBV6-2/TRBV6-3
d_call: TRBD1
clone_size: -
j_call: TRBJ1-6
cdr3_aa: CASSPRGRGDNSPLHF
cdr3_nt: TGTGCCAGCAGTCCCAGGGGGCGCGGGGATAATTCACCCCTCCACTTT

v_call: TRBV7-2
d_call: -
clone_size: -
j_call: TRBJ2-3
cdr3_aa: CASSSDRDLQYTQYF
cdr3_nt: TGTGCCAGCAGCTCCGACCGGGACTTACAATATACGCAGTATTTT

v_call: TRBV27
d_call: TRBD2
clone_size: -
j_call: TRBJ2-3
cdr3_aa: CASITPRGAQYF
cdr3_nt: TGTGCCAGCATCACCCCACGGGGGGCGCAGTATTTT

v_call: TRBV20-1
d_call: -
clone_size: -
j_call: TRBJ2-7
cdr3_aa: CSAPRVGYEQYF
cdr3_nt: TGCAGTGCTCCGAGGGTGGGCTACGAGCAGTACTTC

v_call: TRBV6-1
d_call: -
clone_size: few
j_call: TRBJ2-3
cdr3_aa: CASSEAPTDTQYF
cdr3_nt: TGTGCCAGCAGTGAGGCACCCACAGATACGCAGTATTTT

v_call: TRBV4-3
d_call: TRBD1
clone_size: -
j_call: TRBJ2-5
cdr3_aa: CASSPSPGQQETQYF
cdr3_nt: TGCGCCAGCAGCCCTAGCCCGGGACAGCAAGAGACCCAGTATTTC

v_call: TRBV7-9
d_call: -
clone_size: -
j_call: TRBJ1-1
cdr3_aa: CASSWYVGETEAFF
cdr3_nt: TGTGCCAGCAGCTGGTACGTGGGTGAAACTGAAGCTTTCTTT

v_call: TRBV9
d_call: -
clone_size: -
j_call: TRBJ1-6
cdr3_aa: CASSVEQGDYNSPLHF
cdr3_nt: TGTGCCAGCAGCGTAGAACAGGGAGACTATAATTCACCCCTCCACTTT

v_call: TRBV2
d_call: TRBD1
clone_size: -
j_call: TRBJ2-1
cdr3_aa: CASSGTGRSYNEQFF
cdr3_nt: TGTGCCAGCAGTGGGACAGGGAGGTCCTACAATGAGCAGTTCTTC

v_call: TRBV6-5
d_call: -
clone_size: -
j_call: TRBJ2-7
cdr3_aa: CASSYSFRYEQYF
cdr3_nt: TGTGCCAGCAGTTACAGCTTCCGATACGAGCAGTACTTC

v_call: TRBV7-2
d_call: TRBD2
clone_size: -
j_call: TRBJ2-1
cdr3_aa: CASSLVAGGAVDEQFF
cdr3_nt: TGTGCCAGCAGCTTAGTCGCGGGGGGGGCGGTCGATGAGCAGTTCTTC

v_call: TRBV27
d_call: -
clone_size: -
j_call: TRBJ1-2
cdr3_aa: CASSYGPNYGYTF
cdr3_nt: TGTGCCAGCAGTTACGGACCTAACTATGGCTACACCTTC

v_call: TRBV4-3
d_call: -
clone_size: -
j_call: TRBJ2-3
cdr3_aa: CASSHGELEDTQYF
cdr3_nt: TGCGCCAGCAGCCACGGGGAGCTTGAGGATACGCAGTATTTT

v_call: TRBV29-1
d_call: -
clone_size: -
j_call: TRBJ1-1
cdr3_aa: CSVRDPRLTTEAFF
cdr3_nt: TGCAGCGTCCGAGATCCGAGGTTGACCACTGAAGCTTTCTTT

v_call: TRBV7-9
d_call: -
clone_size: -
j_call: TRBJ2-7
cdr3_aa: CASSFYQASYEQYF
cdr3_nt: TGTGCCAGCAGCTTTTATCAGGCCTCCTACGAGCAGTACTTC

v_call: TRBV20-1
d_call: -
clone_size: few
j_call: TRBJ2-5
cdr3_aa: CSARGLVGNSRPDETQYF
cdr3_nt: TGCAGTGCTAGAGGCCTAGTCGGGAACTCCCGACCCGATGAGACCCAGTACTTC

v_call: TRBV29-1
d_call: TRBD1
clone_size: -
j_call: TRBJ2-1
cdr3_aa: CSARQGVAYNEQFF
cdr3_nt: TGCAGCGCCAGACAGGGGGTCGCCTACAATGAGCAGTTCTTC

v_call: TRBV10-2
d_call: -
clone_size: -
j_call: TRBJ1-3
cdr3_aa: CASSESIYRSSGNTIYF
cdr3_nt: TGCGCCAGCAGTGAGTCGATATACAGGTCCTCTGGAAACACCATATATTTT

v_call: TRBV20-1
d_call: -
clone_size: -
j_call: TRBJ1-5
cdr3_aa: CSAREGYNQPQHF
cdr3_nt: TGCAGTGCTAGAGAAGGATACAATCAGCCCCAGCATTTT

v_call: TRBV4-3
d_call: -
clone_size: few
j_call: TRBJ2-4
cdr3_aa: CASSQESRGSISIQYF
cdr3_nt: TGCGCCAGCAGCCAAGAAAGCCGCGGCTCTATTAGCATTCAGTACTTC

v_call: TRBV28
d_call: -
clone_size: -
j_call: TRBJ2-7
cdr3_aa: CASGGPRIYEQYF
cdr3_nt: TGTGCCAGCGGGGGTCCGCGCATCTACGAGCAGTACTTC

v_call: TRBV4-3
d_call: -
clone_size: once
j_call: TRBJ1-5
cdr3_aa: CASSQEKMEPQHF
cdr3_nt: TGCGCCAGCAGCCAAGAGAAAATGGAGCCCCAGCATTTT

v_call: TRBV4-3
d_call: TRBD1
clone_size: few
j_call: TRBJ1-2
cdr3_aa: CASSQFGGYVREQGDGYTF
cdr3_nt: TGCGCCAGCAGCCAGTTTGGGGGTTACGTCCGGGAACAGGGGGATGGCTACACCTTC

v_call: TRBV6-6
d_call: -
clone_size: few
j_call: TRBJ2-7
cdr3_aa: CASSYGEQYF
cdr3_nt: TGTGCCAGCAGTTACGGCGAGCAGTACTTC

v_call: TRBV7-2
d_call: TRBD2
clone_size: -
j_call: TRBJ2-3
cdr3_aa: CASSPGVAGGRTDTQYF
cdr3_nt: TGTGCCAGCAGCCCCGGGGTAGCGGGGGGCCGGACAGATACGCAGTATTTT

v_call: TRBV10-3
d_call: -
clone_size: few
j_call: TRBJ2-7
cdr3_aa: CAISGAGTDEQYF
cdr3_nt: TGTGCCATCAGTGGGGCAGGGACCGACGAGCAGTACTTC

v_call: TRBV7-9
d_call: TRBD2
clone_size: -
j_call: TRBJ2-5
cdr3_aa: CASSPWTSGGLETQYF
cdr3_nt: TGTGCCAGCAGCCCATGGACTAGCGGGGGTCTGGAGACCCAGTACTTC

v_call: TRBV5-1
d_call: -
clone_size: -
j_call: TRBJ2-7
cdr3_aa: CASSEGTGWEQYF
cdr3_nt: TGCGCCAGCAGCGAAGGAACAGGGTGGGAGCAGTACTTC

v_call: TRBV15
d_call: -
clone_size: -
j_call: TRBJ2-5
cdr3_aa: CATSNGETQYF
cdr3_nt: TGTGCCACCAGTAATGGAGAGACCCAGTACTTC

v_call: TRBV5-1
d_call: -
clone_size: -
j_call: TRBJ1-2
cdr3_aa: CASSLVQGALHGYTF
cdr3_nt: TGCGCCAGCAGCTTGGTTCAGGGAGCTTTACATGGCTACACCTTC

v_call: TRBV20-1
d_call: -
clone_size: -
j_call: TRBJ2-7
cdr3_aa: CSAFRTAASYEQYF
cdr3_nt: TGCAGTGCTTTCAGGACAGCGGCGTCCTACGAGCAGTACTTC

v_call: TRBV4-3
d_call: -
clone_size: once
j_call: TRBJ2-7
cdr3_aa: CASSQEGGIDEQYF
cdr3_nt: TGCGCCAGCAGCCAGGAGGGGGGCATCGACGAGCAGTACTTC

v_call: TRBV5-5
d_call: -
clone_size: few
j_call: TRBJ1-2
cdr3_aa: CASSLEQQGGIYGYTF
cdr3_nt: TGTGCCAGCAGCTTGGAACAACAGGGCGGTATCTATGGCTACACCTTC

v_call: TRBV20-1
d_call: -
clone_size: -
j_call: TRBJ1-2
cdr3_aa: CSALRIESPEGYTF
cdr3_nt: TGCAGTGCTCTACGGATAGAATCTCCCGAGGGCTACACCTTC

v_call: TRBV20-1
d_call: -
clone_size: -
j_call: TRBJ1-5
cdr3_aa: CSARDVRRASNQPQHF
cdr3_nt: TGCAGTGCTAGAGATGTTAGGAGGGCTAGCAATCAGCCCCAGCATTTT

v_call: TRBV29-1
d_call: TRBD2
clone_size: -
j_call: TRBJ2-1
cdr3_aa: CSAHLAGGYNEQFF
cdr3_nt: TGCAGCGCGCATCTAGCGGGGGGATACAATGAGCAGTTCTTC

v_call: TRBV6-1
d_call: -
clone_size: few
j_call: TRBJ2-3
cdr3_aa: CASSEFLAQSTDTQYF
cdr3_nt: TGTGCCAGCAGTGAATTCCTAGCACAAAGCACAGATACGCAGTATTTT

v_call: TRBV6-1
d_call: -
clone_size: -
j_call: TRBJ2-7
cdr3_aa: CASQPQPTYEQYF
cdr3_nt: TGTGCCAGTCAGCCACAACCCACATACGAGCAGTACTTC

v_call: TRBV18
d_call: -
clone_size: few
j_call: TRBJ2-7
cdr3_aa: CASSPTGPSSYEQYF
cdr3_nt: TGTGCCAGCTCACCTACAGGGCCGAGCTCCTACGAGCAGTACTTC

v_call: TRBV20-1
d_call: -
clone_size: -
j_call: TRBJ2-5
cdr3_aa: CSAASGAGAWETQYF
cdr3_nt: TGCAGTGCAGCCTCGGGGGCGGGGGCCTGGGAGACCCAGTACTTC

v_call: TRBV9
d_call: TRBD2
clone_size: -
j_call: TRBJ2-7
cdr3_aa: CASSPAVASGYEQYF
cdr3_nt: TGTGCCAGCAGCCCCGCGGTTGCTAGCGGGTACGAGCAGTACTTC

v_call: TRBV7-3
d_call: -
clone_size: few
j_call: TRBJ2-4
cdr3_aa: CASSQGGGEAQNIQYF
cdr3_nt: TGTGCCAGCAGTCAAGGAGGGGGCGAAGCCCAAAACATTCAGTACTTC

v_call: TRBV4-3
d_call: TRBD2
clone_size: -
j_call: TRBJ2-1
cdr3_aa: CASSQALAGGHNEQFF
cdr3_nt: TGCGCCAGCAGCCAAGCACTAGCGGGGGGCCACAATGAGCAGTTCTTC

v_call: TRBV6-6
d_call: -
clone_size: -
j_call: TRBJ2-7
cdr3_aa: CASSYSRNREGPYEQYF
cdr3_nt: TGTGCCAGCAGTTACTCAAGGAACAGGGAGGGACCCTACGAGCAGTACTTC

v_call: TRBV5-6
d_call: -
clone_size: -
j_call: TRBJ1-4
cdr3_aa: CASSLPGGISEKLFF
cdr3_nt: TGTGCCAGCAGCTTACCCGGGGGCATCAGTGAAAAACTGTTTTTT

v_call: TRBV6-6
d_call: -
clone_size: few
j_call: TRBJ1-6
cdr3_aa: CASSPSINSPLHF
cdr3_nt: TGTGCCAGCAGCCCCTCGATCAATTCACCCCTCCACTTT

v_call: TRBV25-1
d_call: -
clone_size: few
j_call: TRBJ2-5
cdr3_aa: CASSLGSLQETQYF
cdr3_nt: TGTGCTAGCAGTCTGGGGTCCCTCCAAGAGACCCAGTACTTC

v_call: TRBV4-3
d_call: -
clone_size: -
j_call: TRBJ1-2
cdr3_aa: CASSQSGTPFYGYTF
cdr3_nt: TGCGCCAGCAGCCAATCCGGGACACCCTTTTATGGCTACACCTTC

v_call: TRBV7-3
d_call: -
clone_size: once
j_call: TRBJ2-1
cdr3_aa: CASSLWSSEPYNEQFF
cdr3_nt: TGTGCCAGCAGCCTCTGGTCCAGCGAACCCTACAATGAGCAGTTCTTC

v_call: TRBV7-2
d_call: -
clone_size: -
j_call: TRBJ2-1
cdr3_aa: CASSLAQHNEQFF
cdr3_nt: TGTGCCAGCAGCTTAGCTCAACACAATGAGCAGTTCTTC

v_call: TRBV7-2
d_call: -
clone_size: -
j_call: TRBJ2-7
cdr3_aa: CASSLVTQEVYEQYF
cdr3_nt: TGTGCCAGCAGCTTAGTAACCCAGGAGGTCTACGAGCAGTACTTC

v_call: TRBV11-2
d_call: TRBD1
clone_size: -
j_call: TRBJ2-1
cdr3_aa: CASSLTGTGFYNEQFF
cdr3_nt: TGTGCCAGCAGCTTAACCGGGACAGGGTTCTACAATGAGCAGTTCTTC